This T cell receptor beta chain was obtained from a study of OX40 agonist ivuxolimab in advanced cancers. Study overall: The dose-escalation cohort had hepatocellular carcinoma, melanoma, renal cell or head and neck cancer. Participants, around 80% male, averaged 60 years of age, ranging from about 20 to 80.

The table came from immunoSEQ multiplex PCR; TCRdb's copy has only in-frame clones and leaves some out. Among over 30,000 clones listed, about four fifths were seen once. Patients had blood sampled at baseline and again on cycle 4 day 1 and cycle 7 day 1. The V gene's germline CDR1 is SEHNR and CDR2 FQNEAQ (reference sequence). This CDR3 is built from 15 residues. The V end lost 6 bases, the J end lost 0 bases, and 14 bases lay between the germline ends. This chain uses TRBV7-9 with TRBJ1-2; D not resolved. Specimen: CD4+ or CD8+ T cells sorted from blood, collected in a trial of the OX40 agonist ivuxolimab. The TCR sequence derives from an adult with an advanced solid tumor such as melanoma, head and neck, liver or kidney cancer. CDR3 residues: CASSRGPSSNYGYTF. The CDR3 DNA sequence: TGTGCCAGCAGTCGAGGACCCAGTTCTAACTATGGCTACACCTTC.